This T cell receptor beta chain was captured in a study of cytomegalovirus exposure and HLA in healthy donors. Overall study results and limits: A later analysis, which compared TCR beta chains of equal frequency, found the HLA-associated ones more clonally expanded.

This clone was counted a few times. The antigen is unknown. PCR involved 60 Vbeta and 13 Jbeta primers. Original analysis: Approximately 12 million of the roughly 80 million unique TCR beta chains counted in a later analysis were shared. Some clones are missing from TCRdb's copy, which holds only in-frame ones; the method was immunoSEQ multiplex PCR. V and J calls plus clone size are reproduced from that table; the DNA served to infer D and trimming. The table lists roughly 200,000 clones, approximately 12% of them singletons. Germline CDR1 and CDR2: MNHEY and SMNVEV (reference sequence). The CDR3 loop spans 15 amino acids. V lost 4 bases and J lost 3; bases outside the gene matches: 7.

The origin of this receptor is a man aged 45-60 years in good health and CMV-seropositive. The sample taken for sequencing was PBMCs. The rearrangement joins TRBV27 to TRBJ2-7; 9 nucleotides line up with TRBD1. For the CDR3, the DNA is TGTGCCAGCAGTTGGGGACAGGGCCCCGTCTACGAGCAGTACTTC. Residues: CASSWGQGPVYEQYF.